Given below is one T cell receptor (beta chain) in context. This clonotype was found a few times. Its antigen specificity is not known. No base qualities exist here, and no much larger clone lies one base off it. The library came from RT-PCR. The listed sequencing device is Illumina HiSeq 2500. TCRdb handled the public reads itself, with Q25 trimming in fastp and clone calling in MiXCR, and kept productive beta chains. Merged by CDR3 protein, the rows form single entries marked with the most common genes and DNA. The sample contains roughly 500,000 distinct CDR3 sequences, 16% of them found a single time. About 3% of the sample goes to the ten largest clones. This specimen belongs to a study of response to subunit inactivated influenza vaccine (dated by TCRdb to between 2017 and 2018). Notes on the research overall: Deep quantitative T cell receptor repertoire profiling was used in the study to track responses to a trivalent subunit inactivated influenza vaccine. Points the paper makes about the study in general: The authors proposed that each seasonal influenza vaccination may bring in only a limited number of new T cells.

V is cut by 4 bases and J by 3 bases, and the space between the germline ends is 17 bases. The cysteine opens and the phenylalanine closes a CDR3 of 16 amino acids. Only the CDR3 DNA is retained, 48 bases long and in frame from the first base. CDR1 MNHEY and CDR2 SVGAGI were looked up in the germline V gene. The sample consisted of CD4+ T cells sorted from PBMCs, taken 23 to 25 months after vaccination. The chain is made from TRBV6-5 and TRBJ2-3; possibly the D gene is TRBD2, per 7 matching bases. The clonotype originates from a man aged 45-69 years who received an inactivated influenza vaccine. Donor details come from another sample of the same person, matched by shared clones. The base sequence is TGTGCCAGCAGTTTCCCCGCGGGGGCTGTAACAGATACGCAGTATTTT. This sequence encodes CASSFPAGAVTDTQYF.